The text below deals with one TCR beta chain. What it recognizes is unknown. These data originate in a study of shared clonotypes between healthy human individuals. Study in general: Each donor's CD8 memory used one plate, CD8 naive two, each CD4 subset three. Findings of the study overall: A handful of donors held 5% to 5.5% of naive CD4 clonotypes in common. Against clonotypes common to all four donors, non-shared ones had lower generation probabilities.

Subsets obtained from CD4+ cells comprised CD45RA+ naive and CD45RA-negative memory cells. Germline V lookup: CDR1 GTSNPN, CDR2 SVGIG (reference sequence). This CDR3 comprises 14 residues. V lost 3 bases to trimming and J lost 7 bases, with 15 bases between them. This table comes from immunoSEQ multiplex PCR, and its TCRdb copy is limited to in-frame clones, with some not included. The sample holds some 2.3 million clones, over 90% seen once. The material sequenced was naive CD4+ T cells from PBMCs. Stated subset: CD45RA+ positively selected. The rearrangement joins TRBV30 to TRBJ2-2; D remains ambiguous. The receptor was derived from a man between 18 and 29 years old in good health. Some clones in this sample may be carry-over from other donors' samples. The CDR3 nucleotides read TGTGCCTGGAGGACGGGCGGTACTGACGGGGAGCTGTTTTTT. Its protein product is CAWRTGGTDGELFF.